The 9 T cell receptor beta chains reported below all come from one sample, sequenced in a study of shared clonotypes between healthy human individuals. Profiling relied on immunoSEQ multiplex PCR, and the TCRdb table lists in-frame clones only, not all of them. The sample lists about 2,500,000 clones; approximately 90% were seen once. What was sequenced was naive CD4+ T cells sorted from blood. Indicated subset: CD45RA+ positively selected. These receptors were obtained from a man younger than 35 in good health.

CDR3 in DNA: TGTGCCAGCAGCCTGTCGTACTCCTACGAGCAGTACTTC. This encodes CASSLSYSYEQYF. V gene TRBV11-2 combines with J gene TRBJ2-7; D is uncertain. V was shortened by 5 bases and J by 0 bases, with 8 bases between the two germline ends. The CDR3 sequence is 13 residues long. Looked up from germline, CDR1 is SGHAT and CDR2 is FQNNGV.

The table lists this clone with a few counts. This chain connects TRBV29-1 to TRBJ1-1; D remains ambiguous. Germline CDR1 and CDR2: SQVTM and ANQGSEA. This CDR3 region has 13 residues. V was shortened by 4 bases and J by 0 bases, with 9 bases between the two germline ends. DNA for the CDR3: TGCAGCGTTGCCCAGCGCCTGAACACTGAAGCTTTCTTT. Protein product: CSVAQRLNTEAFF. Full variable domain (outside the CDR3, taken from reference TRBV29-1 and TRBJ1-1): SAVISQKPSRDICQRGTSLTIQCQVDSQVTMMFWYRQQPGQSLTLIATANQGSEATYESGFVIDKFPISRPNLTFSTLTVSNMSPEDSSIYLCSVAQRLNTEAFFGQGTRLTVV.

The chain uses TRBV11-2 and TRBJ1-3; 8 positions agree with TRBD1. CDR3 length: 15 amino acids. V lost 5 bases and J lost 3; bases outside the gene matches: 6. Per the germline V gene, CDR1 is SGHAT and CDR2 is FQNNGV. In DNA form, the CDR3 reads TGTGCCAGCAGCCAGGACAGGGTATTTGGAAACACCATATATTTT. Its protein is CASSQDRVFGNTIYF. Filled out from reference TRBV11-2 and TRBJ1-3, the complete variable domain reads EAGVAQSPRYKIIEKRQSVAFWCNPISGHATLYWYQQILGQGPKLLIQFQNNGVVDDSQLPKDRFSAERLKGVDSTLKIQPAKLEDSAVYLCASSQDRVFGNTIYFGEGSWLTVV.

The chain is built from TRBV6-1 and TRBJ1-1; 7 bases line up with TRBD1. After removal of 6 bases from V and 4 bases from J, the junction contained 5 bases not matched to a gene. Looked up from germline, CDR1 is MNHNS and CDR2 is SASEGT. The CDR3 consists of 13 residues. The CDR3 DNA is TGTGCCAGCAGGATCAGGGGGAGCACTGAAGCTTTCTTT. Amino acids: CASRIRGSTEAFF.

The chain combines TRBV10-3 with TRBJ2-7; D may be TRBD1 (5 bases). With 4 bases removed from V and 1 base from J, the gap between germline ends came to 11 bases. The CDR3 runs to 14 residues. CDR1 is ENHRY, CDR2 SYGVKD, per germline. This CDR3 is CAISALDISYEQYF. The CDR3 DNA sequence: TGTGCCATCAGTGCCCTGGACATTTCCTACGAGCAGTACTTC.

The chain carries TRBV28 and TRBJ2-6, with D unresolved. CDR1 MDHEN and CDR2 SYDVKM come from the germline V gene. With 4 bases removed from V and 0 bases from J, the gap between germline ends came to 10 bases. CDR3 length equals 16 residues. The CDR3 bases are TGTGCCAGCAGTTCGGGCCCTTCCTCTGGGGCCAACGTCCTGACTTTC. As protein: CASSSGPSSGANVLTF. The full variable domain, completed using reference TRBV28 and TRBJ2-6, is DVKVTQSSRYLVKRTGEKVFLECVQDMDHENMFWYRQDPGLGLRLIYFSYDVKMKEKGDIPEGYSVSREKKERFSLILESASTNQTSMYLCASSSGPSSGANVLTFGAGSRLTVL.

This clone was seen more than once but under ten times. V and J are TRBV7-9 and TRBJ2-7; TRBD1 matches at 12 bases. CDR1 is SEHNR, CDR2 FQNEAQ, per germline (reference sequence). V dropped 3 bases and J dropped 3; count of bases not matched to a gene: 6. The CDR3 runs 16 residues. The CDR3 sequence is CASSLGQGAGNYEQYF. The CDR3 coding sequence is TGTGCCAGCAGCTTGGGACAGGGGGCAGGAAACTACGAGCAGTACTTC.

DNA for the CDR3: TGTGTCAGCAGGTCAGGAGTGGGAAGCAATCAGCCCCAGCATTTT. This translates into CVSRSGVGSNQPQHF. The chain couples TRBV10-3 to TRBJ1-5; D gene uncertain. The germline CDR1 and CDR2 sequences are ENHRY and SYGVKD. The CDR3 contains 15 residues.

The gene calls are TRBV7-8 and TRBJ1-2, with D tentatively TRBD1 (6 bases). Germline CDR1 SGHVS, CDR2 FQNEAQ. The CDR3 covers 12 residues. Deletions cut 5 bases from V and 8 bases from J, with 12 bases between. The CDR3 loop is CASSPGARGYTF. The CDR3 DNA sequence: TGTGCCAGCAGCCCAGGGGCTCGCGGCTACACCTTC.